This T cell receptor beta chain was documented in a study of blood T cells in healthy people across ages (dated by TCRdb to about 2015). Turning to the overall study: In model experiments, template switching captured about one uniquely barcoded TCR beta cDNA molecule for every two T cells. Using deep sequencing normalized with unique cDNA molecular identifiers, the study measured how TCR beta repertoire diversity changes with age. The donors were divided into four age groups: young (average roughly 17 years), middle-aged (about 40), aged (62) and long-lived (about 84). To avoid experimental bias, donors of different ages were randomly spread across the sequencing lanes. For two donors (one aged 18 to 30 and one aged 80 or older), the study analyzed two additional independent replicas of 1 million unique cDNA reads from the same blood draw. What the study reported, not specific to this receptor: Because profiling used bulk unsorted PBMCs, naive and antigen-experienced compartments could not be compared conclusively. Total diversity estimates from one million sequenced T cells were considered lower bounds and underestimates. Compared with the aged group, more naive CD4+ T cells, fewer expanded clones and increased TCR diversity were shown by the long-lived group, suggesting age selection. Donor CMV infection status was unknown, potentially confounding age-related changes in expanded clonotypes. As age increased, observed TCR beta diversity per million T cells dropped in a roughly linear way, and a significant reduction was already evident by age 40. A strong correlation was found between observed TCR beta diversity and the percentage of naive T cells measured by flow cytometry.

For CDR1 and CDR2, the germline V gene (reference sequence) lists DFQATT and SNEGSKA. Trimmed from V: 7 bases; trimmed from J: 4 bases; junction bases lacking a gene match: 10. Inclusive of the bounding cysteine and phenylalanine, the CDR3 is 13 residues long. The only DNA kept is the CDR3, 39 bases in frame from the first base. Systemically healthy Caucasian individuals from Russia, 35 to 50 in total and aged about 6 to 100 years, were included as donors. Ten milliliters of peripheral blood were collected from each donor into EDTA-treated Vacutainer tubes. Ficoll-Paque density-gradient centrifugation was used to isolate PBMCs, with at least 6.5 million per sample. Trizol reagent was used to extract total RNA from the PBMCs, yielding at least 5 micrograms per sample. The percentages of naive CD45RAhigh/CD27high T cells were determined by flow cytometry on a PBMC aliquot from every donor. In the case of this clonotype: Its antigen remains unidentified. Per-nucleotide qualities are absent, and no much larger clonotype sits a single base away.

Library creation used 5' RACE. Sequencer: Illumina HiSeq 2500. The second PCR ran for about 7 to 11 cycles and used a J-beta primer mix along with a sample-barcoded 5' primer. Each TCR beta cDNA molecule received a unique molecular identifier from a template-switch 5' adaptor carrying 12 random nucleotides. Each sample yielded at least 3 million CDR3-containing paired-end reads. First-strand cDNA was synthesized from all RNA with the Mint cDNA synthesis kit, primed by a TRBC-specific oligonucleotide. After uracil-DNA glycosylase treatment, a first 18-cycle PCR used universal primers M1SS and BC2_uni_R on all cDNA. Turning to the authors' computational methods: For normalization, 1 million high-quality reads, each with a distinct molecular identifier, were randomly selected from each sample. Instead of being binned into consensus sequences, reads that shared molecular identifiers were thrown out. MiTCR, set to a Q25 quality threshold and the strictest error-elimination algorithm, was used for CDR3 identification, clonotype clustering and error correction. A nonparametric unseen species model with Euler transformation was used to estimate a lower bound on total TCR beta diversity. TCRdb reanalyzed the raw reads on its own, using fastp at Q25 for trimming and MiXCR for clone calling, and kept in-frame beta chains. Entries that share a CDR3 protein sequence are merged under the most common genes and DNA. For this entry, the V and J calls and clone size follow TCRdb and not the study's own pipeline. The sample table shows some 860,000 distinct CDR3 sequences, and roughly three fifths are seen once. Under 30% of the sample rests with the top ten.

This chain is built from TRBV20-1 and TRBJ2-7; TRBD1 agrees with 7 junctional bases. The sample consisted of blood. The sequence came from a man in his forties in good health. The DNA sequence follows: TGCAGTGGCACGCGACAGGGAATTTACGAGCAGTACTTC. Its translation is CSGTRQGIYEQYF.